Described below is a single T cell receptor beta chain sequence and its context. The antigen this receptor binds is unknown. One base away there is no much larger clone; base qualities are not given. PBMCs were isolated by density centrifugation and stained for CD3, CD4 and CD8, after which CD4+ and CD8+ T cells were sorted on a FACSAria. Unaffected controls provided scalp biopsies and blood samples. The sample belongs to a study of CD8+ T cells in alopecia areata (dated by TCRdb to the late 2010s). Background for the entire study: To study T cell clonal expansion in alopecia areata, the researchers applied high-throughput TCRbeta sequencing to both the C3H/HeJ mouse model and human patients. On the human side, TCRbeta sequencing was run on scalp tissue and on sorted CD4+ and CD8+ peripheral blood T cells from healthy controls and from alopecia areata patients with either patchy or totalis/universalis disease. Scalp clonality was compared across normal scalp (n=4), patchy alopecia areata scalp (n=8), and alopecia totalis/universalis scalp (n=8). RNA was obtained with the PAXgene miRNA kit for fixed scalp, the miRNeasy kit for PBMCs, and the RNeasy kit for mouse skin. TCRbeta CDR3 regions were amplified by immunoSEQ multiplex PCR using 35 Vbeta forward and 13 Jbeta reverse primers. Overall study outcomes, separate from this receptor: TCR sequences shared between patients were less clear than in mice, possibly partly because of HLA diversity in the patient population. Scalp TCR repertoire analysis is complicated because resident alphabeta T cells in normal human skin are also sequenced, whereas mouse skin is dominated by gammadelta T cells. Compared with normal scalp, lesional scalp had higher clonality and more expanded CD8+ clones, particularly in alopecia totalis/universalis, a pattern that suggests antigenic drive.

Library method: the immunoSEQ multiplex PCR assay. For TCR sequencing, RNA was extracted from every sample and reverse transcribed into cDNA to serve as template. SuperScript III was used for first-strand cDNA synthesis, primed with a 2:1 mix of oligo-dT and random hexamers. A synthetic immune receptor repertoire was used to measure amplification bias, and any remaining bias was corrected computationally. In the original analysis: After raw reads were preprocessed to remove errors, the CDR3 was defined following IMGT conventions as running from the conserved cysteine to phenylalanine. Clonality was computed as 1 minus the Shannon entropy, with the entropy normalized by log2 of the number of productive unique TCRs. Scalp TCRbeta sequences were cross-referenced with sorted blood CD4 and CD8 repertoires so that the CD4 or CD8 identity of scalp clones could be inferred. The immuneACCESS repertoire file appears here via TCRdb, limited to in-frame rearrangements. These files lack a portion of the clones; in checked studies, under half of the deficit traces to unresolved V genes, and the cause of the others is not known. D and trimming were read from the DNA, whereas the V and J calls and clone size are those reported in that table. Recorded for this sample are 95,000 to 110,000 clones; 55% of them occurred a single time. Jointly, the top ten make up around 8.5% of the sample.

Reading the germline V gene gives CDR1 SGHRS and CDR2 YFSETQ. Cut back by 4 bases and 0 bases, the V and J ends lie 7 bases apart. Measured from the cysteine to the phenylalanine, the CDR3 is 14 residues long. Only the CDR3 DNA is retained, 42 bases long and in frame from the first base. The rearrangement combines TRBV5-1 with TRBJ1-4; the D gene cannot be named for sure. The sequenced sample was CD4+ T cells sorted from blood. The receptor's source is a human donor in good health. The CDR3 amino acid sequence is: CASSQDSTNEKLFF. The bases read TGCGCCAGCAGCCAAGATTCAACTAATGAAAAACTGTTTTTT.